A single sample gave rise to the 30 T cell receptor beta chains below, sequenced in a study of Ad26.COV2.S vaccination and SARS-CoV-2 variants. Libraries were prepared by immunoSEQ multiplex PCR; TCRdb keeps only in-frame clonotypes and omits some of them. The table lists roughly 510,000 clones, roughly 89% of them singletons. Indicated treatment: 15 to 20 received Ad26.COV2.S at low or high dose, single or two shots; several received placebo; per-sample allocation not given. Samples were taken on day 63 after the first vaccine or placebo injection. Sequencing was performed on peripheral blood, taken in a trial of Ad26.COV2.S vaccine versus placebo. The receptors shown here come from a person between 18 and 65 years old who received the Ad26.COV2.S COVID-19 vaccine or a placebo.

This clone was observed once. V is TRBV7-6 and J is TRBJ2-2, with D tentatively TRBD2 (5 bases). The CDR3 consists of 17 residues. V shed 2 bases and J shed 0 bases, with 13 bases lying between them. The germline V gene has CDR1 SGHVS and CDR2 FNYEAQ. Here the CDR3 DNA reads TGTGCCAGCAGCTTAAAGGTCGGGGTGGCGAACACCGGGGAGCTGTTTTTT. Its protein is CASSLKVGVANTGELFF.

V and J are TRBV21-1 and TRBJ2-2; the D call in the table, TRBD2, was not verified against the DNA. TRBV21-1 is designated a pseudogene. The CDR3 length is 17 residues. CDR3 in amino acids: CASIPSGRTRSTGELFF. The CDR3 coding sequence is TGTGCCAGCATACCTAGCGGGAGGACGAGGTCGACCGGGGAGCTGTTTTTT.

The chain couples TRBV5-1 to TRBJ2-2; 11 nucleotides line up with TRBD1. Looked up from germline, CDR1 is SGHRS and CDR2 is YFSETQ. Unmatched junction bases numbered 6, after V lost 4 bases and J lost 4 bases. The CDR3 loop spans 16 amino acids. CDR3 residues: CASSLDRGRSTGELFF. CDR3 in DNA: TGCGCCAGCAGCCTGGACAGGGGGCGAAGCACCGGGGAGCTGTTTTTT.

The CDR3 spells CASSSDQGGYGYTF. CDR3 nucleotide sequence: TGTGCCAGCAGCTCCGATCAGGGAGGCTATGGCTACACCTTC. The chain combines TRBV13 with TRBJ1-2, with a tentative D call TRBD1 (5 bases). CDR3 length: 14 amino acids. The germline V and J ends were trimmed by 4 bases and 4 bases, with 13 bases remaining between them. Germline lookup yields CDR1 PRHDT and CDR2 FYEKMQ (reference sequence).

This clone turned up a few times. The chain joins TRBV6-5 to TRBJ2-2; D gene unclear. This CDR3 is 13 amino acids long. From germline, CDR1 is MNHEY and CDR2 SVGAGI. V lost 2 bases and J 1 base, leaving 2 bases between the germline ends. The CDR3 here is CASSYQNTGELFF. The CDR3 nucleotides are TGTGCCAGCAGTTACCAGAACACCGGGGAGCTGTTTTTT.

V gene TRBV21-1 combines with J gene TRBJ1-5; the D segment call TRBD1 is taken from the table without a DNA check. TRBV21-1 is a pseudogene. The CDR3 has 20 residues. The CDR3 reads CASSRVTGHVLSDKSQPQHF. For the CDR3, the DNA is TGTGCCAGCAGCAGAGTCACCGGACATGTCCTATCGGACAAATCCCAGCCCCAGCATTTT.

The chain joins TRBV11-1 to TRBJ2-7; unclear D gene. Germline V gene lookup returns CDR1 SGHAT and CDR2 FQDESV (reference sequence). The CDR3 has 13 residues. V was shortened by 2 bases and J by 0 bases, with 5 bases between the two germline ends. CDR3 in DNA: TGTGCCAGCAGCTTATCTAGCTCCTACGAGCAGTACTTC. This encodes CASSLSSSYEQYF.

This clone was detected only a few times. CDR3 in amino acids: CASREWSGEQYF. The CDR3 DNA sequence: TGTGCCAGTAGAGAGTGGAGTGGCGAGCAGTACTTC. This rearrangement joins TRBV19 to TRBJ2-7; D is ambiguous. Germline CDR1 and CDR2: LNHDA and SQIVND (reference sequence). CDR3 length: 12 residues. V lost 6 bases, J lost 6 bases, and 12 bases lay in between.

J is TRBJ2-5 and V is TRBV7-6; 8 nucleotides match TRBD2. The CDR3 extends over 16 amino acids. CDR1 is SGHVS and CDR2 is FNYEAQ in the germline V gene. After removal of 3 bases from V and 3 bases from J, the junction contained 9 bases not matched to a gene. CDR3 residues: CASSFSGSGPEETQYF. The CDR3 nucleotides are TGTGCCAGCAGCTTCAGCGGGAGTGGGCCAGAAGAGACCCAGTACTTC.

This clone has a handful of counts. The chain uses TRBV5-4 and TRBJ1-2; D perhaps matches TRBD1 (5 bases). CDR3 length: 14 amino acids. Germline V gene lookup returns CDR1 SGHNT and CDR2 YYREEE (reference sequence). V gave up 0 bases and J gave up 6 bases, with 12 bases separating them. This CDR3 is CASSLGQNLHGYTF. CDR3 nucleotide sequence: TGTGCCAGCAGCTTGGGACAGAATCTCCATGGCTACACCTTC.

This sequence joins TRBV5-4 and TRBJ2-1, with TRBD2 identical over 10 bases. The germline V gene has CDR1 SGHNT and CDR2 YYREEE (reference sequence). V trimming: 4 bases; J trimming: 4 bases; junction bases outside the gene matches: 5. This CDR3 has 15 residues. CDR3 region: CASSTPSGSYNEQFF. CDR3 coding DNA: TGTGCCAGCAGCACCCCTAGCGGGAGTTACAATGAGCAGTTCTTC.

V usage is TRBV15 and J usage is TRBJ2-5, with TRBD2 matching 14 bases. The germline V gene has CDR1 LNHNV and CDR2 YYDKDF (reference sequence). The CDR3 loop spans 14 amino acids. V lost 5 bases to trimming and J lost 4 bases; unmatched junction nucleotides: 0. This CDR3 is CATSGTSGRETQYF. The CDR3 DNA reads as TGTGCCACCAGCGGGACTAGCGGGAGAGAGACCCAGTACTTC.

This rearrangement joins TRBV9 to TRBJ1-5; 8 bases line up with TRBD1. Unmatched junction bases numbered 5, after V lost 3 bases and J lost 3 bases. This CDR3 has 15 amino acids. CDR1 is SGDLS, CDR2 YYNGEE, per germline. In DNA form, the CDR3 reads TGTGCCAGCAGCGCCGGACAGGGCTACAATCAGCCCCAGCATTTT. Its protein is CASSAGQGYNQPQHF.

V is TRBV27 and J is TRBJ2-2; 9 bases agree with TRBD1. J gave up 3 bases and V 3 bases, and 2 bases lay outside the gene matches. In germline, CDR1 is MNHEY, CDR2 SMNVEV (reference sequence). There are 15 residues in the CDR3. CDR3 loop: CASSFGDRDTGELFF. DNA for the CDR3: TGTGCCAGCAGTTTCGGGGACAGGGACACCGGGGAGCTGTTTTTT.

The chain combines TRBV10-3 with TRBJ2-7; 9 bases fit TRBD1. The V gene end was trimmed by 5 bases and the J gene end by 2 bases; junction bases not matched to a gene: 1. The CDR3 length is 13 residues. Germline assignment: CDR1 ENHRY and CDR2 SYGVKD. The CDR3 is CAISRQGAYEQYF. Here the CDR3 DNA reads TGTGCCATCAGTCGACAGGGGGCCTACGAGCAGTACTTC.

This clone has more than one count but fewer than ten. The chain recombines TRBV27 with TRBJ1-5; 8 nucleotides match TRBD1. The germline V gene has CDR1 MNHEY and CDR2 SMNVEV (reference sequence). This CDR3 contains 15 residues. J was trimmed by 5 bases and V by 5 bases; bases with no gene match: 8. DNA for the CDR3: TGTGCCAGCAGTGTGCAGGGCAGGGGGCATCAGCCCCAGCATTTT. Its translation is CASSVQGRGHQPQHF.

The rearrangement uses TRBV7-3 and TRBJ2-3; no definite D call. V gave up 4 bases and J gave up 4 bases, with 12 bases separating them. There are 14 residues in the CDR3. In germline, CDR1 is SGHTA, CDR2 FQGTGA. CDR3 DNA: TGTGCCAGCAGCTACGCAATAATCGCAGATACGCAGTATTTT. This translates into CASSYAIIADTQYF.

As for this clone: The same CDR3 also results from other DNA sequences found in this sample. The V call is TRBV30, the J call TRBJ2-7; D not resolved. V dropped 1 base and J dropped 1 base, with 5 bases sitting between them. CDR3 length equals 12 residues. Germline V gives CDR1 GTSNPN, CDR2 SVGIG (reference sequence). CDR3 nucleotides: TGTGCCTGGAGTGCCCCGTCCTACGAGCAGTACTTC. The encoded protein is CAWSAPSYEQYF. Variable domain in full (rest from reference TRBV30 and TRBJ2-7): SQTIHQWPATLVQPVGSPLSLECTVEGTSNPNLYWYRQAAGRGLQLLFYSVGIGQISSEVPQNLSASRPQDRQFILSSKKLLLSDSGFYLCAWSAPSYEQYFGPGTRLTVT.

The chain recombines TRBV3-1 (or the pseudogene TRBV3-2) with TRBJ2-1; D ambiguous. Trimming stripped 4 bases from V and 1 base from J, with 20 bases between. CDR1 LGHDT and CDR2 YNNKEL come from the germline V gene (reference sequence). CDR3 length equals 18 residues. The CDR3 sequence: CASSLIRGGLSSYNEQFF. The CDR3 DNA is TGTGCCAGCAGCCTAATCCGCGGTGGGCTCTCGTCCTACAATGAGCAGTTCTTC.

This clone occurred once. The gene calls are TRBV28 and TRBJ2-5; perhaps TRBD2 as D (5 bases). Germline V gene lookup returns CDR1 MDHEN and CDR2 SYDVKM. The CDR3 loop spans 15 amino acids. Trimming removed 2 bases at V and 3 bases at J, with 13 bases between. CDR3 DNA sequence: TGTGCCAGCAGTTTACGCGGACTGCTCGAAGAGACCCAGTACTTC. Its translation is CASSLRGLLEETQYF.

The CDR3 DNA reads TGCAGCGGACTAGCGGACACCTACGAGCAGTACTTC. Translation: CSGLADTYEQYF. The chain couples TRBV29-1 to TRBJ2-7, with TRBD2 matching over 9 bases. Germline V lookup: CDR1 SQVTM, CDR2 ANQGSEA. Trimming removed 7 bases from V and 2 bases from J; junction bases left unmatched: 3. The CDR3 extends over 12 amino acids.

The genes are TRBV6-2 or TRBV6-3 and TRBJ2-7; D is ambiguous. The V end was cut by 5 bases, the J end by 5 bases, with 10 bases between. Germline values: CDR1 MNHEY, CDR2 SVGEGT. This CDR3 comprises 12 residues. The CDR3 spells CASSQTFHEQYF. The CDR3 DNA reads TGTGCCAGCAGTCAAACCTTCCACGAGCAGTACTTC.

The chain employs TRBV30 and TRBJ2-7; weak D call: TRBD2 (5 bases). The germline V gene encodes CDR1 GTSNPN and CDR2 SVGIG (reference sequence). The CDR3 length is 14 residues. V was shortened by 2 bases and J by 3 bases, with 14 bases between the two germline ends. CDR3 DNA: TGTGCCTGGAGTTATGAACGGAGCGGCTACGAGCAGTACTTC. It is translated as CAWSYERSGYEQYF.

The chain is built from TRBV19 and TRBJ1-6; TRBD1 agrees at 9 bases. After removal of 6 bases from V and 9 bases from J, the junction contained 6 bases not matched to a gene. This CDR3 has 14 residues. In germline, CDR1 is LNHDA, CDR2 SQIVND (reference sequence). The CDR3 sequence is CASSAGTGTSPLHF. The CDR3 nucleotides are TGTGCCAGTAGCGCCGGGACAGGGACTTCACCCCTCCACTTT.

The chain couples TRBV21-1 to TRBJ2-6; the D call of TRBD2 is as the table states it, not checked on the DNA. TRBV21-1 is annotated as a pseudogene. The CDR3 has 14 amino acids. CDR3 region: CASSNVSGANVLTF. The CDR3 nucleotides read TGTGCCAGCAGCAACGTCTCTGGGGCCAACGTCCTGACTTTC.

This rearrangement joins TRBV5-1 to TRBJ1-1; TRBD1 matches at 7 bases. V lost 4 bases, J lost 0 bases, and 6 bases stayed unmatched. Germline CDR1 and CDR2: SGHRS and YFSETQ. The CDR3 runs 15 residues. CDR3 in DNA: TGCGCCAGCAGCCTAACCGGGACAGTGAACACTGAAGCTTTCTTT. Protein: CASSLTGTVNTEAFF.

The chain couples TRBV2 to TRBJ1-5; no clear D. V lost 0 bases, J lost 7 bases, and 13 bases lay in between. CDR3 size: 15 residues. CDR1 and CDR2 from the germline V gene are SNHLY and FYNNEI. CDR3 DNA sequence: TGTGCCAGCAGTGAAGCGCGAGGTGGAGGCCAGCCCCAGCATTTT. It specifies CASSEARGGGQPQHF.

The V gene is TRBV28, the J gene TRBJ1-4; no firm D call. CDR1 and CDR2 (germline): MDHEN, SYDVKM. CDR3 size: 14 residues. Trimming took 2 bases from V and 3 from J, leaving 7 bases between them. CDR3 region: CASSLTGSNEKLFF. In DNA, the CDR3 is TGTGCCAGCAGTTTAACCGGGTCTAATGAAAAACTGTTTTTT.

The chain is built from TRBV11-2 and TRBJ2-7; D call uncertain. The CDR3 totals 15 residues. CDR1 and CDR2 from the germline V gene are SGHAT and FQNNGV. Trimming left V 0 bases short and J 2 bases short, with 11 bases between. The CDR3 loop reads CASSLDRYPTYEQYF. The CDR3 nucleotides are TGTGCCAGCAGCTTAGACCGCTATCCGACCTACGAGCAGTACTTC.

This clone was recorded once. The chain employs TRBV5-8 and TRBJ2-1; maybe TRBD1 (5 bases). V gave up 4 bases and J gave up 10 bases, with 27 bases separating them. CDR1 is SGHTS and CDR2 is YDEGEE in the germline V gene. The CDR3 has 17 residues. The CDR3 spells CASSASGRAKPLVEQFF. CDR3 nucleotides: TGTGCCAGCAGCGCTAGTGGCAGGGCCAAACCTTTGGTGGAGCAGTTCTTC.